A selection of T cell receptor beta chains follows, all from one sample in a study of regulatory T cells in long-lasting Graves disease. Each CDR3 protein gets one entry after TCRdb re-called the multiplex PCR reads with MiXCR. The sample records hundreds of thousands of distinct CDR3 sequences, 16% being singletons. The same sample was also used in a study of T cells in Graves' hyperthyroidism and ophthalmopathy.

Sequences were derived from peripheral blood mononuclear cells (PBMCs), sampled at new diagnosis, from a patient treated with antithyroid drugs. Receptors were obtained from a woman in her twenties or thirties with Graves disease. Each CDR3 is given with its conserved first and last residue. The D gene is left open where the match is weak. Clone size is shown for a subset of rows, as once, few, many or a class of expanded clone.

D | size | J | V | CDR3 | DNA
- | few | TRBJ1-5 | TRBV20-1 | CSADLILDNNQPQHF | TGCAGTGCTGACTTAATTCTTGATAACAATCAGCCCCAGCATTTT
- | many | TRBJ2-5 | TRBV28 | CASSPILAGIGETQYF | TGTGCCAGCAGCCCCATTCTCGCGGGGATTGGGGAGACCCAGTACTTC
TRBD1 | many | TRBJ1-1 | TRBV20-1 | CSAEWQGGEAFF | TGCAGTGCGGAGTGGCAGGGGGGTGAAGCTTTCTTT
- | many | TRBJ2-7 | TRBV6-1 | CASRRTGGQYF | TGTGCCAGCAGACGGACTGGCGGGCAGTACTTC
- | few | TRBJ2-5 | TRBV20-1 | CSARDRLEQETQYF | TGCAGTGCTAGAGATCGCCTAGAACAAGAGACCCAGTACTTC
TRBD1 | - | TRBJ2-7 | TRBV29-1 | CSVESGQGGYEQYF | TGCAGCGTTGAATCCGGACAGGGGGGGTACGAGCAGTACTTC
TRBD2 | - | TRBJ2-7 | TRBV14 | CASSRSSGSSYEQYF | TGTGCCAGCAGCCGGAGTAGCGGGAGCTCCTACGAGCAGTACTTC
- | many | TRBJ1-1 | TRBV28 | CASKKTAMNTEAFF | TGTGCCAGCAAAAAGACAGCTATGAACACTGAAGCTTTCTTT
- | - | TRBJ2-7 | TRBV5-1 | CASSLTAGVNYEQYF | TGCGCCAGCAGCTTGACCGCAGGGGTTAACTACGAGCAGTACTTC
- | few | TRBJ2-7 | TRBV29-1 | CSVEVGGEQYF | TGCAGCGTTGAGGTAGGGGGCGAGCAGTACTTC